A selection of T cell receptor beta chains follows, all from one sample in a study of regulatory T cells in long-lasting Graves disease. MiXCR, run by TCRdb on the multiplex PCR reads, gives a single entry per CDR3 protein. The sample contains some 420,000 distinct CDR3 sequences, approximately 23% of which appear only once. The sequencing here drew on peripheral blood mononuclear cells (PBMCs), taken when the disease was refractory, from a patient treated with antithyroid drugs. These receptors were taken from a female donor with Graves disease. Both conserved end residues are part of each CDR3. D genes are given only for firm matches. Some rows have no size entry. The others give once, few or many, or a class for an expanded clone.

TGTGCCAGCAGGTGGACTAGCGGGAGTCAAGAGCAGTTCTTC | CASRWTSGSQEQFF | TRBJ2-1 | TRBV28 | TRBD2 | many
TGTGCCAGCAGCGGGACGACTAGCGGGGGCCTCTCCTACGAGCAGTACTTC | CASSGTTSGGLSYEQYF | TRBJ2-7 | TRBV6-1 | TRBD2 | -
TGTGCCAGCAGTCCCATTGAAGCTAGCTTTTACGATACGCAGTATTTT | CASSPIEASFYDTQYF | TRBJ2-3 | TRBV6-1 | - | -
TGCAGTGCCCCAGACGGGCGGGAACCTCAAGAGACCCAGTACTTC | CSAPDGREPQETQYF | TRBJ2-5 | TRBV20-1 | - | few
TGTGCCAGCAGCCTTACAGGGAGTGGCAATCAGCCCCAGCATTTT | CASSLTGSGNQPQHF | TRBJ1-5 | TRBV7-2 | - | many
TGCAGTGCTAGTTTTACGTCGGATCAGCCCCAGCATTTT | CSASFTSDQPQHF | TRBJ1-5 | TRBV20-1 | - | many
TGCAGTGCTAGAGCGGGTGGGGGAGACGAGACCCAGTACTTC | CSARAGGGDETQYF | TRBJ2-5 | TRBV20-1 | - | few
TGTGCCAGCAGTTACCCCCAAGAGAACACTGAAGCTTTCTTT | CASSYPQENTEAFF | TRBJ1-1 | TRBV6-5 | - | many
TGCAGCGTTGTGGTCCTTGACATTCGGGGGATCGACGAGCAGTACTTC | CSVVVLDIRGIDEQYF | TRBJ2-7 | TRBV29-1 | - | many
TGTGCCAGCAGCCAACAGGGTTACTATGGCTACACCTTC | CASSQQGYYGYTF | TRBJ1-2 | TRBV7-2 | - | few
TGTGCCAGCAGACCAAGCCTAGCGGGGGCGGGAGATACGCAGTATTTT | CASRPSLAGAGDTQYF | TRBJ2-3 | TRBV28 | TRBD2 | few
TGCGCCAGCAGCCCAGGGGGGACCTACGAGCAGTACTTC | CASSPGGTYEQYF | TRBJ2-7 | TRBV5-1 | - | few
TGTGCCAGCAGCCTCCGGGACAGGGGGCAGCAGTACTTC | CASSLRDRGQQYF | TRBJ2-7 | TRBV7-2 | TRBD1 | many
TGTGCCAGTAACGCAGGGGGCCCCAATCAGCCCCAGCATTTT | CASNAGGPNQPQHF | TRBJ1-5 | TRBV6-1 | TRBD1 | many
TGTGCCAGTAGTAGGGTTTTCAGTTCGGGGGAGACCCAGTACTTC | CASSRVFSSGETQYF | TRBJ2-5 | TRBV19 | - | -
TGTGCCAGCAGTGATTCCGGGACCGATAGCTCCTACGAGCAGTACTTC | CASSDSGTDSSYEQYF | TRBJ2-7 | TRBV2 | - | many
TGCAGTGCAACCTCAGGGACGGGCTCCTATAATTCACCCCTCCACTTT | CSATSGTGSYNSPLHF | TRBJ1-6 | TRBV20-1 | - | few
TGTGCCAGCAGTTTTGCCAGCCTGAACGCTTTCTTT | CASSFASLNAFF | TRBJ1-1 | TRBV12-3/TRBV12-4 | - | many
TGCGCCAGCAGACTGTTGGGGTTAACTAACTATGGCTACACCTTC | CASRLLGLTNYGYTF | TRBJ1-2 | TRBV4-1 | - | -
TGTGCCTGGGGGAACACCGGGGAGCTGTTTTTT | CAWGNTGELFF | TRBJ2-2 | TRBV30 | - | few
TGTGCCAGCAGCCCAGGACTAGCGGACCACAATGAGCAGTTCTTC | CASSPGLADHNEQFF | TRBJ2-1 | TRBV12-3/TRBV12-4 | TRBD2 | few
TGTGCCAGCGTCTCACTGGACAGCTCCTACGAGCAGTACTTC | CASVSLDSSYEQYF | TRBJ2-7 | TRBV27 | - | many
TGCGCCAGCAGCTTGGGACAGTTACTCAATGAGCAGTTCTTC | CASSLGQLLNEQFF | TRBJ2-1 | TRBV5-1 | - | -
TGTGCCAGCAGCTTGGGACGGCCCTCCCACGAGCAGTACTTC | CASSLGRPSHEQYF | TRBJ2-7 | TRBV13 | - | -
TGTGCCAGCAGCTTAGAAGGACTAGGCCCTAGGGAGCAGTACTTC | CASSLEGLGPREQYF | TRBJ2-7 | TRBV7-2 | TRBD2 | few
TGCAGCGCCCAGGGGGAAGCCAAAAACATTCAGTACTTC | CSAQGEAKNIQYF | TRBJ2-4 | TRBV29-1 | TRBD1 | -
TGTGCCAGCAGTTTATCTCAGGGGGCCGGTAGCACCGGGGAGCTGTTTTTT | CASSLSQGAGSTGELFF | TRBJ2-2 | TRBV28 | TRBD1 | many
TGTGCCAGCAGTTCCGGAGTGGGCCGGAACACTGAAGCTTTCTTT | CASSSGVGRNTEAFF | TRBJ1-1 | TRBV28 | - | many
TGTGCCAGCGGATACAGGGTTGGGATTTATGGCTACACCTTC | CASGYRVGIYGYTF | TRBJ1-2 | TRBV28 | - | -
TGTGCCAGCAGCAAGGGGTGGGACACTGAAGCTTTCTTT | CASSKGWDTEAFF | TRBJ1-1 | TRBV7-3 | - | few
TGTGCCAGCGTAATCCAGGCTAATTCACCCCTCCACTTT | CASVIQANSPLHF | TRBJ1-6 | TRBV7-9 | - | -
TGTGCCAGCAGCCCTCACTCCCCCGGACAGGGGGCTCCTGGGGGCTACACCTTC | CASSPHSPGQGAPGGYTF | TRBJ1-2 | TRBV11-2 | TRBD1 | -
TGTGCCAGCAGCTTGACCTTCACCGGGAGTGAAAAACTGTTTTTT | CASSLTFTGSEKLFF | TRBJ1-4 | TRBV7-9 | - | few
TGTGCCAGCAGCCAAGGGGGACGGCCTTTCTTT | CASSQGGRPFF | TRBJ1-1 | TRBV14 | - | -
TGTGCCAGCAGCGCCACCCCTGAAGCTTTCTTT | CASSATPEAFF | TRBJ1-1 | TRBV7-9 | - | -
TGTGCCAGCAGTTCGTTGGGGGGACAGGGTCCCTACGAGCAGTACTTC | CASSSLGGQGPYEQYF | TRBJ2-7 | TRBV6-9 | TRBD1 | many
TGTGCCACCAGCACCGAGGGACTAGCGGGGGGCTCCTACGAGCAGTACTTC | CATSTEGLAGGSYEQYF | TRBJ2-7 | TRBV15 | TRBD2 | -
TGTGCCAGCAGTCGTTCGGCGGAAACCTACGAGCAGTACTTC | CASSRSAETYEQYF | TRBJ2-7 | TRBV6-1 | - | -
TGTGCCATCAGTGAGCCAGCGGGAGACCCGAACACTGAAGCTTTCTTT | CAISEPAGDPNTEAFF | TRBJ1-1 | TRBV10-3 | - | many
TGTGCCACCGGGGGGGGGATCTCACCCCGCCACTTT | CATGGGISPRHF | TRBJ1-6 | TRBV28 | - | -
TGTGCCAGCAGCCGGTACAGGAACACCGGGGAGCTGTTTTTT | CASSRYRNTGELFF | TRBJ2-2 | TRBV3-1 | - | many
TGTGCCACCAGTGAGGCAGGGGGTAGCGAGCAGTACTTC | CATSEAGGSEQYF | TRBJ2-7 | TRBV24-1 | TRBD1 | -
TGCGCCAGCAGCCAAGGTCCAATAAGGCCTGGGGCCAACGTCCTGACTTTC | CASSQGPIRPGANVLTF | TRBJ2-6 | TRBV4-1 | - | -
TGTGCCAGCAGCCCCGGAGAGACCCAGTACTTC | CASSPGETQYF | TRBJ2-5 | TRBV6-1 | - | many
TGTGCCAGTGGACGGGGGGGATCAGGGAAAACCGAAAACATTCAGTACTTC | CASGRGGSGKTENIQYF | TRBJ2-4 | TRBV19 | TRBD2 | -
TGTGCCAGCAGTGATGGGTGGGGTACGCAGTATTTT | CASSDGWGTQYF | TRBJ2-3 | TRBV2 | - | -
TGTGCCATCAATCAGGGGGCCGGAGAGACCCAGTACTTC | CAINQGAGETQYF | TRBJ2-5 | TRBV10-3 | TRBD1 | many
TGTGCCTGGAGTGTATTGCCTCCCAGCTCTGGAAACACCATATATTTT | CAWSVLPPSSGNTIYF | TRBJ1-3 | TRBV30 | - | -
TGCAGTGCTAGACCGACAGCCACCTACGAGCAGTACTTC | CSARPTATYEQYF | TRBJ2-7 | TRBV20-1 | - | many
TGTGCCAGCAGTTCCGGGACTAGCGGAGGCTACGAGCAGTACTTC | CASSSGTSGGYEQYF | TRBJ2-7 | TRBV28 | TRBD2 | many